This entry lists 13 T cell receptor beta chains sequenced from one sample in a study of cytomegalovirus exposure and HLA in healthy donors. PCR was performed using 60 Vbeta and 13 Jbeta primers. Generated by immunoSEQ multiplex PCR, the TCRdb table keeps only in-frame clones and is missing some. The table lists about 100,000 clones, around 74% of them singletons. The sequencing sample was made of PBMCs. The receptors were sampled from a middle-aged woman in good health and CMV-seropositive.

In this sample, this clone turned up a few times. J is TRBJ1-2 and V is TRBV6-5, with 9 bases aligning to TRBD1. This CDR3 has 14 residues. Germline values: CDR1 MNHEY, CDR2 SVGAGI. Trimming took 6 bases from V and 4 from J; bases not matched to a gene: 6. Written as DNA, the CDR3 is TGTGCCAGCAGATCGGACAGGGGCCTCTATGGCTACACCTTC. Protein: CASRSDRGLYGYTF.

V and J are TRBV29-1 and TRBJ1-1, with D unclear. Germline V lookup: CDR1 SQVTM, CDR2 ANQGSEA. CDR3 size: 12 residues. V was cut by 4 bases and J by 2 bases, with 8 bases left in between. This CDR3 reads CSVGEANTEAFF. Written as DNA, the CDR3 is TGCAGCGTTGGAGAGGCAAACACTGAAGCTTTCTTT.

The V gene is TRBV9, the J gene TRBJ2-1; no firm D call. This CDR3 comprises 13 residues. The V gene lost 1 base and the J gene lost 10 bases, with 12 bases spanning the gap. CDR1 is SGDLS, CDR2 YYNGEE, per germline. As DNA, the CDR3 is TGTGCCAGCAGCGTAAGGTCCCCAGGCGAGCAGTTCTTC. Its translation: CASSVRSPGEQFF.

This clone came up once. The chain uses TRBV10-2 and TRBJ2-7, with 11 bases lining up with TRBD1. V was clipped by 5 bases and J by 4 bases; unmatched bases: 10. The CDR3 has 16 amino acids. Germline V gene sequence: CDR1 WSHSY, CDR2 SAAADI. The CDR3: CASSPQGQGGRYEQYF. The DNA of the CDR3 is TGCGCCAGCAGTCCTCAGGGACAGGGGGGACGGTACGAGCAGTACTTC.

The table lists this clone with a few counts. J is TRBJ2-5 and V is TRBV6-1; TRBD1 is a possible D gene (8 bases). Germline CDR1 MNHNS, CDR2 SASEGT. The CDR3 contains 12 residues. V was cut by 8 bases and J by 4 bases, with 11 bases left in between. CDR3 sequence reads: CASHRGGETQYF. The DNA for the CDR3 is TGTGCCAGCCACAGGGGGGGAGAGACCCAGTACTTC.

The V call is TRBV7-9, the J call TRBJ2-7; 14 bases are a match to TRBD2. This CDR3 spans 15 amino acids. The V segment lost 4 bases and the J segment 7 bases; nucleotides outside the gene matches: 6. Germline CDR1 reads SEHNR; CDR2 reads FQNEAQ (reference sequence). In DNA, the CDR3 is TGTGCCAGCAGCTCAGGACTAGCGGGGGGAGAGGAGCAGTACTTC. Translating gives CASSSGLAGGEEQYF.

The chain employs TRBV5-8 and TRBJ1-6; D unresolved. The germline V gene has CDR1 SGHTS and CDR2 YDEGEE. V lost 0 bases and J 10 bases, leaving 11 bases between the germline ends. CDR3 length equals 14 residues. In DNA form, the CDR3 reads TGTGCCAGCAGCTTGGTAGAGAAGTGGTCACCCCTCCACTTT. It is translated as CASSLVEKWSPLHF.

The V and J genes are TRBV5-1 and TRBJ1-1, with 9 bases identical to TRBD1. V was clipped by 4 bases and J by 5 bases; unmatched bases: 6. This CDR3 region has 14 residues. Germline V lookup: CDR1 SGHRS, CDR2 YFSETQ. DNA for the CDR3: TGCGCCAGCAGCCCGACAGGGGGGAAAACTGAAGCTTTCTTT. It is translated as CASSPTGGKTEAFF.

A single count supports this clone. The CDR3 nucleotides read TGCAGCGTTGCCGGACTAGCGGGGGATACTAGCTCCTACAATGAGCAGTTCTTC. Protein product: CSVAGLAGDTSSYNEQFF. The chain employs TRBV29-1 and TRBJ2-1; 13 bases agree with TRBD2. This CDR3 has 18 residues. V trimming: 4 bases; J trimming: 0 bases; junction bases outside the gene matches: 9. CDR1 is SQVTM, CDR2 ANQGSEA, per germline.

The V and J genes are TRBV5-1 and TRBJ1-2, with no clear D. Germline V gene data show CDR1 as SGHRS and CDR2 as YFSETQ. The ends were cut back, 3 bases at V and 4 bases at J, with 10 bases in the middle. This CDR3 is 13 amino acids long. The CDR3 loop is CASSYGVSYGYTF. CDR3 nucleotides: TGCGCCAGCAGCTACGGGGTCTCCTATGGCTACACCTTC.

The V gene is TRBV6-5, the J gene TRBJ1-3; TRBD1 matches 7 bases. Germline lookup yields CDR1 MNHEY and CDR2 SVGAGI. Trimming at V came to 9 bases and at J to 2 bases, leaving 4 bases not matched to a gene. The CDR3 loop spans 13 amino acids. The CDR3 DNA reads TGTGCCAGTCATCAGGGGGCTGGAAACACCATATATTTT. Its translation is CASHQGAGNTIYF.

The chain employs TRBV7-2 and TRBJ1-2; perhaps TRBD1 as D (6 bases). CDR1 is SGHTA, CDR2 FQGNSA, per germline. V was clipped by 1 base and J by 5 bases, with 20 bases between them. The CDR3 extends over 17 amino acids. This CDR3 is CASSLVGGRVEKYGYTF. CDR3 nucleotide sequence: TGTGCCAGCAGCTTAGTCGGGGGGCGCGTGGAGAAATATGGCTACACCTTC. The complete variable domain, with remaining parts taken from reference TRBV7-2 and TRBJ1-2, reads GAGVSQSPSNKVTEKGKDVELRCDPISGHTALYWYRQSLGQGLEFLIYFQGNSAPDKSGLPSDRFSAERTGGSVSTLTIQRTQQEDSAVYLCASSLVGGRVEKYGYTFGSGTRLTVV.

V is TRBV10-3 and J is TRBJ2-5; TRBD2 matches at 8 bases. The V and J ends lost 3 bases and 5 bases, in that order; junction bases with no gene match: 8. Germline CDR1 reads ENHRY; CDR2 reads SYGVKD. The CDR3 sequence is 15 residues long. The CDR3 region is CAISERPAGEETQYF. In nucleotides, the CDR3 is TGTGCCATCAGTGAACGGCCAGCGGGGGAGGAGACCCAGTACTTC.